Only a few counts were recorded for the clone carrying this T cell receptor beta chain. TCRdb reanalyzed the PCR reads with MiXCR. This repertoire shows tens of thousands of clones, approximately 18% found once; its top ten account for about 6.6%. This CDR3 spans 15 amino acids. Per germline, CDR1 MNHEY and CDR2 SVGEGT. The V end was cut by 6 bases, the J end by 4 bases, with 16 bases between. Thyroid surgery had not been preceded by any treatment in any patient. The data derive from a study of metastatic and nonmetastatic thyroid tumors. The sequence derives from a male donor with papillary thyroid cancer or a benign thyroid nodule (not recorded which). Some clones in this sample may be carry-over from other donors' samples. Sequences were obtained from blood. The chain uses TRBV6-2 or TRBV6-3 and TRBJ1-5; D may be TRBD1 (5 bases). The CDR3 here is CASSPGGLLNQPQHF. The CDR3 nucleotides read TGTGCCAGCAGCCCGGGGGGTCTGCTAAATCAGCCCCAGCATTTT.